These 27 T cell receptor beta chains were sequenced from one sample in a study of blood T cell repertoires in COVID-19. Here immunoSEQ multiplex PCR was the method, and the copy in TCRdb shows in-frame clones only, minus some. Here the sample spans about 250,000 clones, about 91% being singletons. Sequenced: peripheral blood. Receptor source: a man at least 80 years old with acute or convalescent COVID-19.

This chain joins TRBV19 and TRBJ1-2, with a tentative D call TRBD1 (5 bases). The germline V gene encodes CDR1 LNHDA and CDR2 SQIVND (reference sequence). The CDR3 runs to 13 residues. V was trimmed by 5 bases and J by 4 bases, leaving 11 bases between them. The CDR3 DNA sequence: TGTGCCAGTAGTGAGGCAGGGTTCTATGGCTACACCTTC. Residues: CASSEAGFYGYTF.

This sequence joins TRBV2 and TRBJ2-7; D remains ambiguous. Germline V CDR1 and CDR2: SNHLY, FYNNEI. The V end was cut by 8 bases, the J end by 3 bases, with 11 bases between. This CDR3 region has 12 residues. CDR3 DNA: TGTGCCAGCGAGGCGGATGACTACGAGCAGTACTTC. Encoded protein: CASEADDYEQYF.

The gene calls are TRBV5-5 and TRBJ2-3, with D unresolved. Trimming removed 0 bases from V and 0 bases from J, with 8 bases in between. The length of the CDR3 is 15 residues. CDR1 SGHKS and CDR2 YYEKEE come from the germline V gene (reference sequence). The CDR3 here is CASSLVLLSTDTQYF. The CDR3 region has the DNA TGTGCCAGCAGCTTGGTTCTACTTAGCACAGATACGCAGTATTTT.

The chain carries TRBV19 and TRBJ1-6; D not resolved. The length of the CDR3 is 17 residues. Germline CDR1 is LNHDA and CDR2 is SQIVND (reference sequence). V lost 3 bases to trimming and J lost 13 bases, with 25 bases between them. The CDR3 nucleotides read TGTGCCAGTAGTATCGGATCCCGGGTTCCATTCGCCTCGCCCCTCCACTTT. Translating it yields CASSIGSRVPFASPLHF.

The rearrangement links TRBV7-9 to TRBJ1-1; the D gene is possibly TRBD1 (6 bases). V was cut by 5 bases and J by 1 base, with 14 bases left in between. CDR3 size: 15 residues. CDR1 is SEHNR and CDR2 is FQNEAQ in the germline V gene (reference sequence). CDR3 sequence (DNA): TGTGCCAGCAGCGGAGCGGGACACTCGAACACTGAAGCTTTCTTT. It specifies CASSGAGHSNTEAFF.

The CDR3 nucleotides are TGTGCCAGCAACAAAGAGACCCAGTACTTC. Translating it yields CASNKETQYF. The V call is TRBV21-1, the J call TRBJ2-5; the tabulated D call, TRBD1, remains unverified against the DNA. TRBV21-1 has pseudogene status. The CDR3 has 10 amino acids.

This clone was recorded a few times. The V and J genes are TRBV4-3 and TRBJ1-1; tentatively, D is TRBD1 (5 bases). Germline V CDR1 and CDR2: LGHNA, YSLEER. V shed 4 bases and J shed 0 bases, with 9 bases lying between them. This CDR3 has 14 amino acids. CDR3 protein: CASSPSRVNTEAFF. In nucleotides, the CDR3 is TGCGCCAGCAGCCCCTCCAGGGTGAACACTGAAGCTTTCTTT.

CDR3 DNA sequence: TGTGCCAGCAGCTTAGGGGCCGTGAACACTGAAGCTTTCTTT. This sequence encodes CASSLGAVNTEAFF. J is TRBJ1-1 and V is TRBV7-9; D is undetermined. This CDR3 is 14 amino acids long. Germline V gives CDR1 SEHNR, CDR2 FQNEAQ (reference sequence). Trimming shortened V by 1 base and J by 0 bases, and 6 bases separated the two germline ends.

This chain uses TRBV7-9 with TRBJ1-3; possible D gene TRBD1, 5 bases. V was trimmed by 5 bases and J by 0 bases, leaving 8 bases between them. This CDR3 has 14 amino acids. Germline V CDR1 and CDR2: SEHNR, FQNEAQ (reference sequence). CDR3 in DNA: TGTGCCAGCAGCCTGGACATCTCTGGAAACACCATATATTTT. Amino acids: CASSLDISGNTIYF.

The chain is built from TRBV6-4 and TRBJ1-1; perhaps TRBD1 as D (6 bases). V dropped 7 bases and J dropped 1 base, with 13 bases sitting between them. Germline CDR1 reads MRHNA; CDR2 reads SNTAGT. The CDR3 length is 14 residues. DNA of the CDR3: TGTGCCAGCAAGGCCGGACAGACGAACACTGAAGCTTTCTTT. Encoded protein: CASKAGQTNTEAFF.

The chain employs TRBV28 and TRBJ2-7; TRBD1 matches 11 bases. The length of the CDR3 is 16 residues. Losses at the gene ends were 5 bases for V and 4 bases for J; bases not matched to a gene: 10. The germline V gene encodes CDR1 MDHEN and CDR2 SYDVKM. The CDR3 here is CASSPHGQGASYEQYF. The CDR3 nucleotides are TGTGCCAGCAGTCCCCACGGACAGGGGGCCTCATACGAGCAGTACTTC.

This clone was seen more than once but under ten times. This chain links TRBV5-1 with TRBJ2-5, with 11 bases lining up with TRBD1. Germline V gene data show CDR1 as SGHRS and CDR2 as YFSETQ. Unmatched junction bases numbered 7, after V lost 5 bases and J lost 4 bases. CDR3 length: 15 amino acids. The CDR3: CASRGGTGGRETQYF. CDR3 bases: TGCGCCAGCAGGGGAGGGACAGGGGGAAGAGAGACCCAGTACTTC.

The CDR3 bases are TGTGCCAGCAGCACGTCCGGGACAGAGAACACTGAAGCTTTCTTT. Protein product: CASSTSGTENTEAFF. This chain connects TRBV7-2 to TRBJ1-1; 7 bases are shared with TRBD1. V shed 5 bases, J shed 1 base, and the junction held 7 bases outside the gene matches. CDR1 SGHTA and CDR2 FQGNSA come from the germline V gene. This CDR3 is built from 15 residues. Complete variable domain (other parts from reference TRBV7-2 and TRBJ1-1): GAGVSQSPSNKVTEKGKDVELRCDPISGHTALYWYRQSLGQGLEFLIYFQGNSAPDKSGLPSDRFSAERTGGSVSTLTIQRTQQEDSAVYLCASSTSGTENTEAFFGQGTRLTVV.

The V and J genes are TRBV28 and TRBJ2-7, with D possibly being TRBD2 (5 bases). The CDR3 sequence is 14 residues long. The germline CDR1 and CDR2 sequences are MDHEN and SYDVKM. With 3 bases removed from V and 4 bases from J, the gap between germline ends came to 13 bases. CDR3 loop: CASSFTGNRYEQYF. CDR3 bases: TGTGCCAGCAGTTTCACCGGGAATCGATACGAGCAGTACTTC.

J is TRBJ2-3 and V is TRBV18; possibly TRBD1 for D (6 bases). The CDR3 is made up of 15 amino acids. Germline-derived CDR1 and CDR2 are KGHSH and LQKENI. V was cut by 6 bases and J by 1 base, with 14 bases left in between. The CDR3 nucleotides are TGTGCCAGCTCGCGTGACAGGACGGGCACAGATACGCAGTATTTT. This gives the protein CASSRDRTGTDTQYF.

This chain connects TRBV9 to TRBJ1-3, with a possible D match to TRBD1 (5 bases). Trimming cost V 2 bases and J 2 bases, with 17 bases left between them. Germline V gives CDR1 SGDLS, CDR2 YYNGEE. This CDR3 comprises 17 residues. The CDR3 loop is CASSVGTAIGPGNTIYF. CDR3 nucleotide sequence: TGTGCCAGCAGCGTCGGGACTGCAATAGGACCTGGAAACACCATATATTTT.

This rearrangement joins TRBV6-2 or TRBV6-3 to TRBJ2-1, with D perhaps TRBD2 (6 bases). This CDR3 region has 18 residues. Trimming removed 6 bases from V and 0 bases from J, with 21 bases in between. From germline, CDR1 is MNHEY and CDR2 SVGEGT. DNA of the CDR3: TGTGCCAGCAGCCGACTGGTCGGGGGACTTAGCTCCTACAATGAGCAGTTCTTC. This codes for CASSRLVGGLSSYNEQFF.

V is TRBV18 and J is TRBJ2-3; 8 bases fit TRBD2. CDR3 length: 19 residues. Looked up from germline, CDR1 is KGHSH and CDR2 is LQKENI. The V gene end was trimmed by 4 bases and the J gene end by 0 bases; junction bases not matched to a gene: 15. The CDR3 loop is CASSLKLAALSPSTDTQYF. CDR3 nucleotides: TGTGCCAGCTCACTCAAACTAGCGGCTTTGTCGCCTAGCACAGATACGCAGTATTTT.

The chain has TRBV11-1 and TRBJ2-1, with D perhaps TRBD2 (5 bases). The germline V gene encodes CDR1 SGHAT and CDR2 FQDESV (reference sequence). The CDR3 consists of 16 residues. The germline V and J ends were trimmed by 3 bases and 0 bases, with 12 bases remaining between them. CDR3 residues: CASSFELARSYNEQFF. DNA of the CDR3: TGTGCCAGCAGCTTCGAGCTAGCACGCTCCTACAATGAGCAGTTCTTC. Full variable domain (rest looked up from reference TRBV11-1 and TRBJ2-1): EAEVAQSPRYKITEKSQAVAFWCDPISGHATLYWYRQILGQGPELLVQFQDESVVDDSQLPKDRFSAERLKGVDSTLKIQPAELGDSAMYLCASSFELARSYNEQFFGPGTRLTVL.

This sequence joins TRBV5-8 and TRBJ1-4; 7 nucleotides agree with TRBD1. This CDR3 comprises 15 residues. J was trimmed by 1 base and V by 5 bases; bases with no gene match: 5. The germline V gene encodes CDR1 SGHTS and CDR2 YDEGEE. CDR3 residues: CASRPRQGTNEKLFF. Here the CDR3 DNA reads TGTGCCAGCAGACCGAGACAGGGAACTAATGAAAAACTGTTTTTT.

The chain joins TRBV7-9 to TRBJ2-2, with D possibly matching TRBD1 (6 bases). The CDR3 is 14 amino acids. Germline V CDR1 and CDR2: SEHNR, FQNEAQ (reference sequence). Trimming took 5 bases from V and 9 from J, leaving 16 bases between them. CDR3 in amino acids: CASSQYRVVRELFF. CDR3 in DNA: TGTGCCAGCAGCCAATACAGGGTGGTCCGGGAGCTGTTTTTT.

This clone was seen a single time. The chain uses TRBV29-1 and TRBJ2-1, with TRBD1 as a possible D gene (6 bases). V was pared by 6 bases and J by 0 bases, with 18 bases between. The germline gives CDR1 SQVTM, CDR2 ANQGSEA. The CDR3 totals 16 residues. The CDR3 DNA follows: TGCAGCGTCCTAAGCACAGGGAGTAGCTCCTACAATGAGCAGTTCTTC. This gives the protein CSVLSTGSSSYNEQFF.

The chain employs TRBV20-1 and TRBJ1-6; D is ambiguous. This CDR3 region has 14 residues. Germline-derived CDR1 and CDR2 are DFQATT and SNEGSKA (reference sequence). Trimming stripped 3 bases from V and 6 bases from J, with 12 bases between. CDR3 protein: CSASGGAGNSPLHF. The CDR3 nucleotides are TGCAGTGCTAGTGGCGGCGCCGGTAATTCACCCCTCCACTTT.

This sequence joins TRBV18 and TRBJ2-7; possible D gene TRBD2, 6 bases. Trimming shortened V by 0 bases and J by 3 bases, and 18 bases separated the two germline ends. Germline CDR1 and CDR2: KGHSH and LQKENI. This CDR3 spans 17 amino acids. The DNA of the CDR3 is TGTGCCAGCTCACCACCAGGAGGGGCTTCTGGACGCTACGAGCAGTACTTC. Its protein is CASSPPGGASGRYEQYF.

The genes are TRBV9 and TRBJ2-7, with D maybe TRBD1 (6 bases). Germline V lookup: CDR1 SGDLS, CDR2 YYNGEE. This CDR3 is built from 14 residues. V lost 4 bases, J lost 2 bases, and 13 bases lay in between. The CDR3 loop is CASSLRDKTYEQYF. CDR3 coding DNA: TGTGCCAGCAGCCTCCGGGACAAAACCTACGAGCAGTACTTC.

The V and J genes are TRBV2 and TRBJ2-2; 8 nucleotides agree with TRBD1. Germline V gives CDR1 SNHLY, CDR2 FYNNEI. With 6 bases clipped from V and 4 bases from J, the junction kept 10 bases outside the gene matches. This CDR3 has 16 residues. CDR3 in DNA: TGTGCCAGCAGGGAACACGGGACAGGAGGCACCGGGGAGCTGTTTTTT. Amino acid sequence: CASREHGTGGTGELFF.

For the CDR3, the DNA is TGTGCCAGCAGCAAAGGGGGCGCACGGACGGTGGGGCACGAGCAGTACTTC. Translated, it gives CASSKGGARTVGHEQYF. V and J are TRBV7-6 and TRBJ2-7; 7 bases line up with TRBD1. The CDR3 length is 17 residues. V was clipped by 5 bases and J by 5 bases; unmatched bases: 18. Germline assignment: CDR1 SGHVS and CDR2 FNYEAQ.